The next 32 T cell receptor beta chains were all read from a single sample in a study of blood T cells in healthy people across ages. Then a second PCR, running about 7 to 11 cycles, was carried out with a sample-barcoded 5' primer and a J-beta primer mix. Each CDR3 protein gets one entry after TCRdb re-called the 5' RACE reads with MiXCR. The table lists hundreds of thousands of distinct CDR3 sequences, 49% of them singletons. Source material: blood. The receptors shown here come from a woman aged 60-70 years in good health.

The sample holds many counts of this clonotype. The rearrangement links TRBV29-1 to TRBJ2-1; 10 positions agree with TRBD2. Germline CDR1 and CDR2: SQVTM and ANQGSEA. The CDR3 consists of 15 residues. V shed 7 bases and J 9 bases; nucleotides not matched to a gene: 15. Written as DNA, the CDR3 is TGCAGCGCCCCCTTACTAGCGGGATATACCGGTGAGCAGTTCTTC. It is translated as CSAPLLAGYTGEQFF.

The genes are TRBV2 and TRBJ2-7, with D maybe TRBD1 (5 bases). CDR3 length equals 13 residues. Trimming stripped 6 bases from V and 2 bases from J, with 11 bases between. Germline V gives CDR1 SNHLY, CDR2 FYNNEI. CDR3 loop: CASRDTDTYEQYF. CDR3 bases: TGTGCCAGCAGGGACACGGATACCTACGAGCAGTACTTC.

The chain carries TRBV24-1 and TRBJ2-1; either TRBD1 or TRBD2 may supply D (5 bases each). This CDR3 is 14 amino acids long. Germline CDR1 reads KGHDR; CDR2 reads SFDVKD. Trimming shortened V by 3 bases and J by 5 bases, and 10 bases separated the two germline ends. CDR3 region: CATSDEGKHNEQFF. For the CDR3, the DNA is TGTGCCACCAGTGATGAGGGGAAGCACAATGAGCAGTTCTTC.

The V gene is TRBV5-1, the J gene TRBJ1-2, with D unclear. CDR3 length equals 13 residues. CDR1 SGHRS and CDR2 YFSETQ come from the germline V gene. V shed 2 bases and J shed 8 bases, with 13 bases lying between them. The CDR3 DNA reads as TGCGCCAGCAGCTTAGGATCAGAGGAGGGCTACACCTTC. It specifies CASSLGSEEGYTF.

The chain uses TRBV20-1 and TRBJ2-3; TRBD2 agrees at 8 bases. Germline V gene data show CDR1 as DFQATT and CDR2 as SNEGSKA (reference sequence). Germline trimming cut 6 bases from V and 7 bases from J; bases unmatched to any gene: 12. The CDR3 has 14 amino acids. Here the CDR3 reads CSALTSGSENTQYF. The CDR3 DNA sequence: TGCAGTGCCCTCACCAGCGGGAGTGAGAATACGCAGTATTTT.

J is TRBJ1-1 and V is TRBV15, with a tentative D call TRBD1 (5 bases). The V gene lost 0 bases and the J gene lost 2 bases, with 7 bases spanning the gap. CDR1 and CDR2 from the germline V gene are LNHNV and YYDKDF (reference sequence). This CDR3 comprises 14 residues. The CDR3 DNA sequence: TGTGCCACCAGCAGAGATGGGGGAAACACTGAAGCTTTCTTT. Protein sequence: CATSRDGGNTEAFF.

This chain uses TRBV7-9 with TRBJ2-1; TRBD2 matches at 9 bases. Trimming cost V 5 bases and J 7 bases; bases outside gene matches: 12. Germline V gene data show CDR1 as SEHNR and CDR2 as FQNEAQ (reference sequence). The CDR3 totals 16 residues. CDR3 coding DNA: TGTGCCAGCAGCACCTACGCCCTAGCGGGGAGAAATGAGCAGTTCTTC. Its translation is CASSTYALAGRNEQFF.

In regard to this clonotype: One end of the junction fails to match germline, which may point to a read error. The chain has TRBV10-3 and TRBJ1-1, with D possibly TRBD1 on 5 matching bases. The germline V gene encodes CDR1 ENHRY and CDR2 SYGVKD. This CDR3 comprises 14 residues. The CDR3 reads CASSDKGLDTEAFF. The CDR3 DNA is TGTGCCAGCAGTGATAAGGGGTTGGACACTGAAGCTTTCTTT.

The rearrangement uses TRBV29-1 and TRBJ1-2; maybe TRBD1 (6 bases). The CDR3 runs 13 residues. CDR1 is SQVTM and CDR2 is ANQGSEA in the germline V gene. The CDR3 protein is CGADNTGFYGYTF. The DNA of the CDR3 is TGCGGCGCTGACAATACAGGGTTCTATGGCTACACCTTC.

The V call is TRBV5-1, the J call TRBJ1-2, with 8 bases lining up with TRBD1. The CDR3 contains 17 residues. J was trimmed by 1 base and V by 4 bases; bases with no gene match: 12. Germline-derived CDR1 and CDR2 are SGHRS and YFSETQ. CDR3 coding DNA: TGCGCCAGCAGCACCGCGCCGACAGGGGTCTTTAACTATGGCTACACCTTC. It specifies CASSTAPTGVFNYGYTF. Based on the CDR3 plus reference TRBV5-1 and TRBJ1-2, the full variable domain is KAGVTQTPRYLIKTRGQQVTLSCSPISGHRSVSWYQQTPGQGLQFLFEYFSETQRNKGNFPGRFSGRQFSNSRSEMNVSTLELGDSALYLCASSTAPTGVFNYGYTFGSGTRLTVV.

The chain uses TRBV5-1 and TRBJ2-1, with TRBD2 matching over 7 bases. CDR3 length: 16 amino acids. Germline V lookup: CDR1 SGHRS, CDR2 YFSETQ. The V and J ends lost 0 bases and 4 bases, in that order; junction bases with no gene match: 7. The CDR3 DNA follows: TGCGCCAGCAGCTTGGGGGCGGGAGAGGGTTACAATGAGCAGTTCTTC. Translated, it gives CASSLGAGEGYNEQFF.

CDR3 sequence (DNA): TGTGCCAGCAGCCATGACAGGGTAGACACTGAAGCTTTCTTT. As protein: CASSHDRVDTEAFF. The rearrangement joins TRBV28 to TRBJ1-1; 7 bases fit TRBD1. The CDR3 runs 14 residues. Germline assignment: CDR1 MDHEN and CDR2 SYDVKM. Losses at the gene ends were 6 bases for V and 3 bases for J; bases not matched to a gene: 7.

This chain links TRBV6-2 or TRBV6-3 with TRBJ2-7; TRBD2 is a possible D gene (6 bases). Germline CDR1 is MNHEY and CDR2 is SVGEGT. There are 17 residues in the CDR3. V shed 2 bases and J shed 2 bases, with 19 bases lying between them. CDR3 sequence (DNA): TGTGCCAGCAGTTACCAAACGGGGCGGGGACCCCCCTACGAGCAGTACTTC. Amino acid sequence: CASSYQTGRGPPYEQYF.

The V gene is TRBV5-1, the J gene TRBJ1-4; the D gene is possibly TRBD1 (6 bases). CDR1 is SGHRS, CDR2 YFSETQ, per germline. The V gene lost 1 base and the J gene lost 2 bases, with 15 bases spanning the gap. The CDR3 is 17 amino acids. CDR3 in amino acids: CASSLFPGHRTNEKLFF. For the CDR3, the DNA is TGCGCCAGCAGCTTGTTCCCGGGACATAGGACTAATGAAAAACTGTTTTTT.

V is TRBV2 and J is TRBJ2-4, with D possibly being TRBD1 (6 bases). The better agreement between TRBJ2-7 and the DNA end casts doubt on the J call. The CDR3 has 16 amino acids. Germline CDR1 reads SNHLY; CDR2 reads FYNNEI. CDR3 coding DNA: TGTGCCAGCACCGAGGATGGGACACCGACGGTCTACGAGCAGTACTTC. Its translation: CASTEDGTPTVYEQYF.

This clonotype was detected only a few times. V gene TRBV6-5 combines with J gene TRBJ2-7, with TRBD2 as a possible D gene (5 bases). This CDR3 spans 13 amino acids. V was pared by 2 bases and J by 7 bases, with 12 bases between. The V gene's germline CDR1 is MNHEY and CDR2 SVGAGI. DNA for the CDR3: TGTGCCAGCAGTTACACACATCGGGAAGAGCAGTACTTC. Its translation: CASSYTHREEQYF.

The chain has TRBV20-1 and TRBJ2-3, with 10 bases matching TRBD2. The V segment lost 6 bases and the J segment 3 bases; nucleotides outside the gene matches: 9. This CDR3 is 15 amino acids long. Germline values: CDR1 DFQATT, CDR2 SNEGSKA (reference sequence). The CDR3 bases are TGCAGTGCACCAAGTAGGACTAGCGGAACAGATACGCAGTATTTT. Translation gives CSAPSRTSGTDTQYF.

V gene TRBV27 combines with J gene TRBJ2-5; 8 bases map to TRBD1. This CDR3 is 15 amino acids long. Germline assignment: CDR1 MNHEY and CDR2 SMNVEV (reference sequence). The junction had 17 bases not matched to a gene; V was cut back by 6 bases and J by 11 bases. Written as DNA, the CDR3 is TGTGCCAGCAGCCAATACCGGACAGGGAGCTACCAGCAGTACTTC. It codes for CASSQYRTGSYQQYF.

A few counts support this clonotype. A read error may be the cause here, since a much bigger clone is one base away. The chain uses TRBV25-1 and TRBJ1-5; D remains unclear. The germline gives CDR1 MGHDK, CDR2 SYGVNS. Between the trimmed V and J ends, which lost 6 bases and 7 bases, there was a span of 10 bases. The CDR3 length is 12 residues. CDR3 region: CASRDGRQPQHF. The CDR3 nucleotides read TGTGCCAGCAGGGATGGGCGACAGCCCCAGCATTTT.

With regard to this clonotype: A read error may be the cause here, since a much bigger clone is one base away. The chain combines TRBV6-5 with TRBJ2-7; the D is unclear. The CDR3 consists of 11 residues. Germline CDR1 is MNHEY and CDR2 is SVGAGI. DNA of the CDR3: TGTGCCAGCAGTAACAACTACGTGCAGTACTTC. This translates into CASSNNYVQYF.

The V gene is TRBV29-1, the J gene TRBJ2-1, with D maybe TRBD2 (5 bases). The J call may be wrong; the DNA end is better matched by TRBJ2-7. CDR3 length equals 12 residues. Germline CDR1 and CDR2: SQVTM and ANQGSEA. The CDR3, as DNA: TGCAGCGTAGCGGACGTCTACAATGAGCAGTACTTC. Its translation is CSVADVYNEQYF.

V gene TRBV20-1 combines with J gene TRBJ2-4; 10 bases are shared with TRBD2. J gave up 7 bases and V 3 bases, and 9 bases lay outside the gene matches. The CDR3 is 15 residues long. In germline, CDR1 is DFQATT, CDR2 SNEGSKA (reference sequence). The CDR3 DNA reads TGCAGTGCTAGGTCAGCGGGAGGGCCTCCGAACATTCAGTACTTC. Translated, it gives CSARSAGGPPNIQYF.

The V and J genes are TRBV4-3 and TRBJ2-7; tentative D call: TRBD2 (6 bases). The CDR3 covers 13 residues. Germline V gene data show CDR1 as LGHNA and CDR2 as YSLEER. The V and J ends lost 8 bases and 10 bases respectively, with 21 bases between them. CDR3 sequence reads: CASGGRGVQSQYF. DNA of the CDR3: TGCGCCAGCGGGGGGAGAGGGGTGCAGTCCCAGTACTTC.

The genes are TRBV9 and TRBJ1-2; 8 positions agree with TRBD1. CDR3 length: 14 residues. The V gene's germline CDR1 is SGDLS and CDR2 YYNGEE. The ends lost 0 bases at V and 7 bases at J; junction bases unmatched: 5. Here the CDR3 reads CASSVGRTGTGYTF. The CDR3 DNA follows: TGTGCCAGCAGCGTAGGCCGGACAGGGACTGGCTACACCTTC.

This clonotype was seen more than once but under ten times. The chain carries TRBV7-2 and TRBJ2-3; D remains ambiguous. The ends were cut back, 1 base at V and 8 bases at J, with 7 bases in the middle. The CDR3 is 12 amino acids. Germline CDR1 SGHTA, CDR2 FQGNSA. Here the CDR3 reads CASSLVQLTQYF. The CDR3 DNA follows: TGTGCCAGCAGCTTAGTACAGCTTACGCAGTATTTT.

This clonotype was observed once. The DNA for the CDR3 is TGTGCCAGCCGACCGGGACACCTGAACACCGGGGAGCTGTTTTTT. This encodes CASRPGHLNTGELFF. This chain links TRBV4-2 with TRBJ2-2; TRBD1 might be the D (6 bases). With 8 bases removed from V and 1 base from J, the gap between germline ends came to 14 bases. Germline CDR1 LGHNA, CDR2 YNFKEQ. CDR3 length: 15 amino acids.

This clonotype was seen repeatedly, ten times or more. This chain connects TRBV24-1 to TRBJ2-7, with TRBD2 matching over 8 bases. The CDR3 extends over 15 amino acids. Losses at the gene ends were 3 bases for V and 3 bases for J; bases not matched to a gene: 6. The germline gives CDR1 KGHDR, CDR2 SFDVKD. CDR3 loop: CATSDVAGTGYEQYF. CDR3 DNA sequence: TGTGCCACCAGTGATGTAGCGGGGACGGGCTACGAGCAGTACTTC.

As to this clonotype: At one of its ends the junction is not consistent with the germline gene, which may arise from a read error. The rearrangement joins TRBV29-1 to TRBJ1-5; maybe TRBD1 (5 bases). The V gene's germline CDR1 is SQVTM and CDR2 ANQGSEA. The CDR3 is made up of 13 amino acids. In DNA form, the CDR3 reads TGCAGCGTTGGACAGCTTAGCAATCGGCCCCAGCATTTT. As protein: CSVGQLSNRPQHF. Together with reference TRBV29-1 and TRBJ1-5, the CDR3 gives the full variable domain: SAVISQKPSRDICQRGTSLTIQCQVDSQVTMMFWYRQQPGQSLTLIATANQGSEATYESGFVIDKFPISRPNLTFSTLTVSNMSPEDSSIYLCSVGQLSNRPQHFGDGTRLSIL.

The chain carries TRBV15 and TRBJ2-1; D is ambiguous. The CDR3 is 12 residues long. V lost 0 bases and J lost 9, with 6 bases in between. In germline, CDR1 is LNHNV, CDR2 YYDKDF (reference sequence). The CDR3 region has the DNA TGTGCCACCAGCAGAGACCAGCTTGAGCAGTTCTTC. It encodes CATSRDQLEQFF.

V and J are TRBV12-3 or TRBV12-4 and TRBJ2-1; 7 positions match TRBD1. The CDR3 loop spans 14 amino acids. With V trimmed by 6 bases and J by 5 bases, 7 bases remained unmatched. The CDR3, as DNA: TGTGCCAGCAGCCGGGACAGATATAACAATGAGCAGTTCTTC. Encoded protein: CASSRDRYNNEQFF.

This clonotype was seen more than once but under ten times. CDR3 in amino acids: CASSQTGVLYF. DNA for the CDR3: TGTGCCAGCAGCCAGACAGGGGTACTGTACTTC. V gene TRBV14 combines with J gene TRBJ2-7, with TRBD1 identical over 8 bases. Trimming cost V 3 bases and J 12 bases; bases outside gene matches: 4. The CDR3 has 11 residues. Germline CDR1 SGHDN, CDR2 FVKESK.

The V and J genes are TRBV20-1 and TRBJ2-7, with unresolved D. Germline-derived CDR1 and CDR2 are DFQATT and SNEGSKA (reference sequence). V lost 5 bases, J lost 0 bases, and 14 bases lay in between. The CDR3 has 14 residues. CDR3 in amino acids: CSALSPSNSYEQYF. In DNA, the CDR3 is TGCAGTGCTTTATCCCCCTCTAACTCCTACGAGCAGTACTTC.